A single T cell receptor beta chain is shown here with its context. The specificity of this receptor is unknown. One base away there is no much larger clone; base qualities are not given. These data come from a study of blood T cell repertoires in COVID-19 (TCRdb year 2020). Describing the broader study: Samples from collaborators originated in the United States, Italy and Spain and spanned both the acute and convalescent phases of COVID-19. The material from the prospective study consisted of cDNA or gDNA derived from T cells, B-cell-depleted T cells, or PBMCs. Subjects who had been exposed to COVID-19, were actively infected with it, or had recovered from it provided the deeply sampled blood TCRbeta repertoires that made up the dataset. The repertoires were released in a freely available public database meant as a resource for research on the immune response to SARS-CoV-2. The samples were drawn from the first 160 participants of the ongoing ImmuneRACE study and from 1,254 subjects provided by 6 global collaborators. Sample metadata almost always included a de-identified subject ID, COVID-19 status, age in years and sex. HLA class I and class II types, where available, came from metadata supplied by the sample provider rather than from assay-based typing. The paper as a whole reports these results and caveats: How much clinical and demographic metadata was included differed by source and by participant, and the metadata was provided uncurated.

Collaborating institutions collected whole blood in K2EDTA tubes following their own protocols. For TCRbeta analysis, collaborator samples were shipped as frozen whole blood, as isolated PBMCs, or as DNA extracted from either sample type. TCRbeta CDR3 regions were amplified from genomic DNA using the immunoSEQ Assay, a bias-controlled multiplex PCR. For the original study's pipeline: The number of nucleated cells in each sample was estimated from the amplification of reference gene primers within the assay. To quantify the absolute abundance of each unique TCRbeta CDR3 rearrangement, sequence reads were collapsed and filtered. For each sample, productive Simpson clonality was calculated as the square root of Simpson's diversity index over productive rearrangements. TCRdb obtained this table from immuneACCESS and retained in-frame rearrangements with V and J assigned. These tables miss some clones; where compared with another copy, unresolved V genes account for less than half of the shortfall, and the remainder is unexplained. For V, J and clone size, that table is used; D and trimming come from the DNA. Counted in this sample were 120,000 or so clones; roughly 91% of them appeared once. More than 1.5% of the sample is in the top ten clones.

The cysteine opens and the phenylalanine closes a CDR3 of 20 amino acids. The only DNA kept is the CDR3, 60 bases in frame from the first base. CDR1 SNHLY and CDR2 FYNNEI were looked up in the germline V gene. Trimming takes 6 bases from V and 2 bases from J, and the germline ends sit 28 bases apart. This receptor was identified in a human donor in a cohort sampled during active COVID-19. The receptor chain draws on TRBV2 and TRBJ2-2; the D region possibly corresponds to TRBD2 (6 bases align). Material: peripheral blood. The CDR3 is CASRSQGRLASPSNTGELFF. The DNA is TGTGCCAGCAGATCTCAGGGTAGGCTAGCGAGCCCTAGCAACACCGGGGAGCTGTTTTTT.